This TCR beta chain was recovered during a study of T cells in Graves' hyperthyroidism and ophthalmopathy. Study outcomes and limitations: Among thyroid clonotypes expanded above 0.001, most also appeared in blood. Ophthalmopathy stood apart from stable hyperthyroidism in a 13 V-J model.

On this clonotype: Antigen unknown.

Researchers amplified the TCR beta CDR3 regions from RNA transcripts. First-round RT-PCR with HTBI primers amplified the TCR CDR3 region. One entry per CDR3 protein results from TCRdb running MiXCR on the multiplex PCR reads. The sample has about 540,000 distinct CDR3 sequences; around 42% are singletons. Graves' hyperthyroidism is called stable when ophthalmopathy does not progress within 18 months. Lactation, pregnancy, other autoimmune disease or uncontrolled infection led to exclusion of patients. Germline V CDR1 and CDR2: SGHAT, FQNNGV. V was pared by 8 bases and J by 8 bases, with 13 bases between. The CDR3 runs to 13 residues.

Sequencing was carried out using peripheral blood or thyroid tissue (not recorded which). The TCR was taken from a woman aged 18-29 years with Graves' hyperthyroidism. The gene calls are TRBV11-2 and TRBJ1-6; D is uncertain. The CDR3 reads CASQRRYDSPLHF. Written as DNA, the CDR3 is TGTGCCAGCCAAAGACGGTATGATTCACCCCTCCACTTT.